This TCR beta chain is from a study of blood T cell repertoires in COVID-19. Study-level background: The United States, Italy and Spain supplied acute and convalescent COVID-19 samples.

CDR3 length: 15 residues. Trimming took 4 bases from V and 2 from J; bases not matched to a gene: 6. Germline V gene data show CDR1 as LGHNA and CDR2 as YSLEER. Per the authors' pipeline: From reference gene primer amplification, estimates of nucleated cell counts were derived. Profiling relied on immunoSEQ multiplex PCR, and the TCRdb table lists in-frame clones only, not all of them. From that table come the V and J calls and clone size; the DNA was used to work out D and trimming. Of 100,000 to 150,000 clones detected, approximately 85% appear once; the ten largest clones hold about 5.4%. V usage is TRBV4-3 and J usage is TRBJ1-2; 8 bases match TRBD1. Sequencing input: peripheral blood. The sequence was collected from a human donor in a cohort sampled during active COVID-19. DNA for the CDR3: TGCGCCAGCAGCCCAGGACAGGGCCTCAACTATGGCTACACCTTC. Translated: CASSPGQGLNYGYTF.